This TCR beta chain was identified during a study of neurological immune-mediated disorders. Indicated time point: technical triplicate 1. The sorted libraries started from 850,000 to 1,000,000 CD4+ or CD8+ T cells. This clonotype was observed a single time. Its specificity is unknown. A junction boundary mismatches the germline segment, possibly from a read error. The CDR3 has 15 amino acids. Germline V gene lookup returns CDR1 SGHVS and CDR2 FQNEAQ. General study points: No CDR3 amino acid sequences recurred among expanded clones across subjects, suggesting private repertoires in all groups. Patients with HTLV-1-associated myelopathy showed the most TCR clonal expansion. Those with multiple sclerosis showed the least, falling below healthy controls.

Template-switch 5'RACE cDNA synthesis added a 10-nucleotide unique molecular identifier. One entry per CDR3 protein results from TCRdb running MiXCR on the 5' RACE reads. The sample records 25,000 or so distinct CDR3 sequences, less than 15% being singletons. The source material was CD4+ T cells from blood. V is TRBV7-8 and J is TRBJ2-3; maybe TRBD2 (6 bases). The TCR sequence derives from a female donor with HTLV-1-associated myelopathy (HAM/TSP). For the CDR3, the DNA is TGTGCCAGCAGCTTAGAGTCGGGCCCGCGGGATATGCAGTATTTT. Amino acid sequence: CASSLESGPRDMQYF.